The entry that follows covers one TCR beta chain sequence. The sample comes from a study of T cells after somatic rescue of genetic block. Repertoires were generated with immunoSEQ multiplex PCR, while TCRdb's copy carries only in-frame clones and drops some. The table lists about 67,000 clones, around 90% of them singletons. The sequencing sample was made of peripheral blood mononuclear cells (PBMCs). The TCR comes from a man between 40 and 49 years old.

The chain's CDR3 is CASSYSAGSNEKLFF. As DNA, the CDR3 is TGTGCCAGCAGTTACTCGGCCGGGTCGAATGAAAAACTGTTTTTT. V and J are TRBV6-5 and TRBJ1-4; D remains ambiguous. The CDR3 loop spans 15 amino acids. Germline CDR1 MNHEY, CDR2 SVGAGI. The V gene lost 0 bases and the J gene lost 5 bases, with 10 bases spanning the gap.